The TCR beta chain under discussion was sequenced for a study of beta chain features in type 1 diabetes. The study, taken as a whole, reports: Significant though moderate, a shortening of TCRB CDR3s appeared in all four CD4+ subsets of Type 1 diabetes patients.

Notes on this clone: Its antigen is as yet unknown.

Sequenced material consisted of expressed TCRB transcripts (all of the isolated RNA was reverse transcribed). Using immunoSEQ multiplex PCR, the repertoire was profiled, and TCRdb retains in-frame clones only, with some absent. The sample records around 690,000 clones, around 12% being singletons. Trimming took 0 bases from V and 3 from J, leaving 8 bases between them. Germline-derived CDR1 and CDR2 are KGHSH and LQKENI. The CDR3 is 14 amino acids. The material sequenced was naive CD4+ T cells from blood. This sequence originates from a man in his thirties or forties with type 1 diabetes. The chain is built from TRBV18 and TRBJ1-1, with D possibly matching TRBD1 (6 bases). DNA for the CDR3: TGTGCCAGCTCACCACCCAACAGGGACACTGAAGCTTTCTTT. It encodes CASSPPNRDTEAFF.